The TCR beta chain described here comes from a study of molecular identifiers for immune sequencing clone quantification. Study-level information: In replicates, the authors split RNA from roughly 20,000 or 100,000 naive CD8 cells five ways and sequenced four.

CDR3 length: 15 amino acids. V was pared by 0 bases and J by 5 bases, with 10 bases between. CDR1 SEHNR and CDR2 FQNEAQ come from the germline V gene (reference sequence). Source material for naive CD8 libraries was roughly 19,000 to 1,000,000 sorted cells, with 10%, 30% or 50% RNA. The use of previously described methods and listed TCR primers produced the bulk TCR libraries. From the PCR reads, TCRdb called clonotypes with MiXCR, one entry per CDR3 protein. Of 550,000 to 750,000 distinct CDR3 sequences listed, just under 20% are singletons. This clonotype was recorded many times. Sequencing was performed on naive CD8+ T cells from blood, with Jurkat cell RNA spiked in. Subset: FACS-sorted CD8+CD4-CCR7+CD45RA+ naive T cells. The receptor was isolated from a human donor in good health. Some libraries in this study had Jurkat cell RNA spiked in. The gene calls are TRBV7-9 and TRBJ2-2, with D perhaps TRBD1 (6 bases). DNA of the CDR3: TGTGCCAGCAGCTTAGCGCCAGGGGTGACCGGGGAGCTGTTTTTT. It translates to CASSLAPGVTGELFF. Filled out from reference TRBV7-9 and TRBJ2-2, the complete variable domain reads DTGVSQNPRHKITKRGQNVTFRCDPISEHNRLYWYRQTLGQGPEFLTYFQNEAQLEKSRLLSDRFSAERPKGSFSTLEIQRTEQGDSAMYLCASSLAPGVTGELFFGEGSRLTVL.